This T cell receptor (beta chain) is drawn from a study of OX40 agonist ivuxolimab in advanced cancers. Background on the study: Patients with prior anti-PD-1, anti-PD-L1 or anti-CTLA-4 therapy were eligible; 35% to 50% had some.

The V gene's germline CDR1 is LGHNA and CDR2 YSLEER. CDR3 length: 15 residues. Trimming left V 4 bases short and J 3 bases short, with 15 bases between. Drawing of blood for sampling happened at baseline, at cycle 4 day 1, and at cycle 7 day 1. TCRdb keeps only in-frame clones here, not all; method: immunoSEQ multiplex PCR. Counted here are around 58,000 clones, 86% occurring once; the ten biggest clones make up approximately 11%. The source is an adult with an advanced solid tumor such as melanoma, head and neck, liver or kidney cancer. V usage is TRBV4-3 and J usage is TRBJ2-5, with D unresolved. Material: CD4+ or CD8+ T cells sorted from blood, obtained in a trial of the OX40 agonist ivuxolimab. CDR3: CASSPGVVKEETQYF. The CDR3 nucleotides read TGCGCCAGCAGCCCCGGTGTTGTGAAGGAAGAGACCCAGTACTTC.